The clone carrying this T cell receptor (beta chain) ranks as medium-sized. Produced via immunoSEQ multiplex PCR; TCRdb's table is partial and in-frame only. The sample consists of about 20,000 clones, nearly 80% of them appearing once. The CDR3 totals 17 residues. Deletions cut 2 bases from V and 6 bases from J, with 22 bases between. The germline CDR1 and CDR2 sequences are SNHLY and FYNNEI. This entry is derived from a study of T cell clones after liver transplantation. Overall study context: Tolerance: complete withdrawal held at least one year, liver enzymes staying within twice normal.

This specimen consisted of CD8+ T cells from blood, obtained around 54 months after liver transplant. The sequence came from a human patient who received a liver transplant. Part of the T cells may come from the graft donor. This chain uses TRBV2 with TRBJ1-2; D is perhaps TRBD1 (5 bases). The CDR3 DNA sequence: TGTGCCAGCAGTGAATTCAGGGTCCCGGTTGTCGGTGATGGCTACACCTTC. Translating it yields CASSEFRVPVVGDGYTF.